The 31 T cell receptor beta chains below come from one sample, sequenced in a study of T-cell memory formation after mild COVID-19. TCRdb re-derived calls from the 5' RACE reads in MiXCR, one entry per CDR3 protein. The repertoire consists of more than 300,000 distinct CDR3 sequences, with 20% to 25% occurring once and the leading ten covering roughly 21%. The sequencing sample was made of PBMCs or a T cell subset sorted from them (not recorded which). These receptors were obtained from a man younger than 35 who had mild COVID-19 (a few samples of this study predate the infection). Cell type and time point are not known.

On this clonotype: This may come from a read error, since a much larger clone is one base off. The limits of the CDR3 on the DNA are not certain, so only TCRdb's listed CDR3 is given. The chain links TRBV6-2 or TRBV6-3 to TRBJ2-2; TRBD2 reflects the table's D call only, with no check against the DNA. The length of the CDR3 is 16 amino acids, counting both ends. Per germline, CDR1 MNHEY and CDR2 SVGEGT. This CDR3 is CASSPQWGWGTGELIF.

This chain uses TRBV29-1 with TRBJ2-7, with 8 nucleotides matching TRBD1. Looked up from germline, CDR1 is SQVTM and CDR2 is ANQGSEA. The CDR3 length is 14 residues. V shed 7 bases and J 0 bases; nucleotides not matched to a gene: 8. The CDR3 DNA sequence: TGCAGCGCCCTGGACAGGGCGAGCTCCTACGAGCAGTACTTC. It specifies CSALDRASSYEQYF.

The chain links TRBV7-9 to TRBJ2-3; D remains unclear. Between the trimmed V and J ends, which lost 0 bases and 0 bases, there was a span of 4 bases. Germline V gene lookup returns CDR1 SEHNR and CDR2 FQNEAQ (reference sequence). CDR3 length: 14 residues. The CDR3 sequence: CASSLALSTDTQYF. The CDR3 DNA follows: TGTGCCAGCAGCTTAGCCCTAAGCACAGATACGCAGTATTTT.

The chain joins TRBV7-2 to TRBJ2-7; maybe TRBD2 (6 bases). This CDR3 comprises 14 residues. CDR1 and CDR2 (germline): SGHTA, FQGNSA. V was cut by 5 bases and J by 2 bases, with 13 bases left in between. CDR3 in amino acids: CASSPGDRPYEQYV. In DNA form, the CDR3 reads TGTGCCAGCAGCCCGGGGGACCGCCCCTACGAGCAGTACGTC.

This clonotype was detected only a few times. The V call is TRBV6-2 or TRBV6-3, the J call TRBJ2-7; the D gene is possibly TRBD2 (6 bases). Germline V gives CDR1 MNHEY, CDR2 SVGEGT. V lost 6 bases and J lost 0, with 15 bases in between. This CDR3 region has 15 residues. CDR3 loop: CASRRRARSSYEQYV. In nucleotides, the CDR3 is TGTGCCAGCAGGAGGAGGGCAAGGAGCTCCTACGAGCAGTACGTC.

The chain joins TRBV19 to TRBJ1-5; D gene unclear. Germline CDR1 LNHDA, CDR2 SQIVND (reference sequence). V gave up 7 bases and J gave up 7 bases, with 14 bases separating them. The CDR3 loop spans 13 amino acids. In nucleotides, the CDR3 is TGTGCCAGTAACGAGGGTAACGGACAGCCCCAGCATTTT. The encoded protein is CASNEGNGQPQHF.

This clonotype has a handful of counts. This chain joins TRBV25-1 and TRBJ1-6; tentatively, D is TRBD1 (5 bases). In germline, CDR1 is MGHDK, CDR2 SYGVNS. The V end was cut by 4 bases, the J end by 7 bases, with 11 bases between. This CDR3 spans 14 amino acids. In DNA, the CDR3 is TGTGCCAGCAGTGTGCAGGGTGGCAATTCACCCCTCCACTTT. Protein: CASSVQGGNSPLHF.

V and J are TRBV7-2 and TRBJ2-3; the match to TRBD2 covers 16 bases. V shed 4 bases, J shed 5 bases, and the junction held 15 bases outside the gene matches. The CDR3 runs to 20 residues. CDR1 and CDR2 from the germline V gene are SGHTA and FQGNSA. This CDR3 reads CASSSLPGLAGGKSGDTQYF. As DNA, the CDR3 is TGTGCCAGCAGCTCACTACCGGGACTAGCGGGGGGGAAGTCGGGAGATACGCAGTATTTT. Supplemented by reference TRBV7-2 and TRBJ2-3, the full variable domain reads GAGVSQSPSNKVTEKGKDVELRCDPISGHTALYWYRQSLGQGLEFLIYFQGNSAPDKSGLPSDRFSAERTGGSVSTLTIQRTQQEDSAVYLCASSSLPGLAGGKSGDTQYFGPGTRLTVL.

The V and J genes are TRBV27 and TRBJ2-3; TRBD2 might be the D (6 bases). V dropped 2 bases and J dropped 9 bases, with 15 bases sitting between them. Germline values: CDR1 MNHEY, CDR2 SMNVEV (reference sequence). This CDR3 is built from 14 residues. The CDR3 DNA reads TGTGCCAGCAGTTTAAGGACTACCCGCGGAACGCAGTATTTT. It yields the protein CASSLRTTRGTQYF.

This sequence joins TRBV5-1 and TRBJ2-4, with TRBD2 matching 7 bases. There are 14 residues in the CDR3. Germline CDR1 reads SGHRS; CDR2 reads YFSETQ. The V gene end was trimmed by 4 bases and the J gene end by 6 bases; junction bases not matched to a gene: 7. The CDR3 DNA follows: TGCGCCAGCAGCGCCGGACTAGTGGGAAACATTCAGTACTTC. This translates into CASSAGLVGNIQYF.

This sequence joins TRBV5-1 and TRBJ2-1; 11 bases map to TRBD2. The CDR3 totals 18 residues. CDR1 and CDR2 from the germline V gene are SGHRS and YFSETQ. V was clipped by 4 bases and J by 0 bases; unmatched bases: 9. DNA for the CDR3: TGCGCCAGCAGCATTCCGGGACTAGCGGAGAGCTCCTACAATGAGCAGTTCTTC. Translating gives CASSIPGLAESSYNEQFF.

CDR3 sequence (DNA): TGTGCCAGCAGCGCTGATCCAGGTCCTAGCACAGATACGCAGTATTTT. This codes for CASSADPGPSTDTQYF. This chain joins TRBV12-3 or TRBV12-4 and TRBJ2-3; no definite D call. Trimming stripped 6 bases from V and 0 bases from J, with 16 bases between. The CDR3 is 16 residues long.

CDR3 in amino acids: CASPLAGLTNTGELFF. The CDR3 coding sequence is TGTGCCTCCCCACTAGCGGGCCTAACGAACACCGGGGAGCTGTTTTTT. This rearrangement joins TRBV10-3 to TRBJ2-2, with 9 positions matching TRBD2. CDR1 ENHRY and CDR2 SYGVKD come from the germline V gene. This CDR3 has 16 amino acids. Trimming at V came to 11 bases and at J to 0 bases, leaving 10 bases not matched to a gene.

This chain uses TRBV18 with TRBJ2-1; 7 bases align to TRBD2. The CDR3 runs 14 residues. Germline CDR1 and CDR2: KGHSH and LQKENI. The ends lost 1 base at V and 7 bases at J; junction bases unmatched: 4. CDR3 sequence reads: CASSPQGGGNEQFF. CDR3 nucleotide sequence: TGTGCCAGCTCACCACAAGGCGGGGGAAATGAGCAGTTCTTC.

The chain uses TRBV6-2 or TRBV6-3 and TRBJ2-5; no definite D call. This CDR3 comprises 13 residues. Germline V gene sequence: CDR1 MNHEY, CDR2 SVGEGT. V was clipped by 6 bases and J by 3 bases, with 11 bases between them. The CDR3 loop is CASSEGRKETQYF. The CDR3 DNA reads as TGTGCCAGCAGCGAAGGACGGAAAGAGACCCAGTACTTC.

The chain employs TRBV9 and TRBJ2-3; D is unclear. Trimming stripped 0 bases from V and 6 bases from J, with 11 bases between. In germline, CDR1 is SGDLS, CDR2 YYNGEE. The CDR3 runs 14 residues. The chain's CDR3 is CASSVEGRVDTQYF. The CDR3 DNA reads TGTGCCAGCAGCGTAGAGGGAAGGGTCGATACGCAGTATTTT.

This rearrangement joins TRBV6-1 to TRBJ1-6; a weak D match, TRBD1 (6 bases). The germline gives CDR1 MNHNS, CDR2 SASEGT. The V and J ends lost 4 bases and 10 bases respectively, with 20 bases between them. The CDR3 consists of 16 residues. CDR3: CASSVPVGTPWSPLHF. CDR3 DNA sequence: TGTGCCAGCAGTGTCCCCGTGGGGACACCATGGTCACCCCTCCACTTT.

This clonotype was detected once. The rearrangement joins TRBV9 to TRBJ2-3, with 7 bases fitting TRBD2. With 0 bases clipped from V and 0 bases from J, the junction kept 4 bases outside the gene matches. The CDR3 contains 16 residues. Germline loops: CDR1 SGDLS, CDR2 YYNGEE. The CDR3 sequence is CASSVGQGLSTDTQYF. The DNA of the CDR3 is TGTGCCAGCAGCGTAGGCCAGGGACTAAGCACAGATACGCAGTATTTT.

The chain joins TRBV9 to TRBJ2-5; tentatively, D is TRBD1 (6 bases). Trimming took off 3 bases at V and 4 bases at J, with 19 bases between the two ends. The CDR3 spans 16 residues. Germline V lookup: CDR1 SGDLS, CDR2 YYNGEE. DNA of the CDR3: TGTGCCAGCAGCGCCCACCCTCAAGGACAGACAGAGACCCAGTACTTC. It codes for CASSAHPQGQTETQYF. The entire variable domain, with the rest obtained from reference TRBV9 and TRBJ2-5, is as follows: DSGVTQTPKHLITATGQRVTLRCSPRSGDLSVYWYQQSLDQGLQFLIQYYNGEERAKGNILERFSAQQFPDLHSELNLSSLELGDSALYFCASSAHPQGQTETQYFGPGTRLLVL.

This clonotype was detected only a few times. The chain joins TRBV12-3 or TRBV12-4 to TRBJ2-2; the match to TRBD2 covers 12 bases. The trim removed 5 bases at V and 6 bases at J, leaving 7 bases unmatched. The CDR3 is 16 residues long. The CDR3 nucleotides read TGTGCCAGCAGTCGCCGGACTAGCGGGGTCTCCGGGGAGCTGTTTTTT. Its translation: CASSRRTSGVSGELFF.

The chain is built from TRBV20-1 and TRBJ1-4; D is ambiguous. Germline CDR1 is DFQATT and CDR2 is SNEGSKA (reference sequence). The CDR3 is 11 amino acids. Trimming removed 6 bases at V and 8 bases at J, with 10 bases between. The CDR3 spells CSAVGYEKLFF. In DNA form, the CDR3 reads TGCAGTGCCGTGGGGTACGAAAAACTGTTTTTT.

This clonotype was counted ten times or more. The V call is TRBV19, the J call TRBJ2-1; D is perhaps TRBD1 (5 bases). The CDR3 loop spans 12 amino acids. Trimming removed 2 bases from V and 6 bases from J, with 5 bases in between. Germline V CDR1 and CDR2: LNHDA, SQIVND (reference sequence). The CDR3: CASSIQGNEQFF. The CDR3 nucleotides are TGTGCCAGTAGTATACAGGGCAATGAGCAGTTCTTC.

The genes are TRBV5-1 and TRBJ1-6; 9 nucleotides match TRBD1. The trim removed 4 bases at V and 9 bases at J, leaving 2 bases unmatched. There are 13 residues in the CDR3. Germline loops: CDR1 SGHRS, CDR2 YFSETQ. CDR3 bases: TGCGCCAGCAGCCGGGACAGGGCTTCACCCCTCCACTTT. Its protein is CASSRDRASPLHF.

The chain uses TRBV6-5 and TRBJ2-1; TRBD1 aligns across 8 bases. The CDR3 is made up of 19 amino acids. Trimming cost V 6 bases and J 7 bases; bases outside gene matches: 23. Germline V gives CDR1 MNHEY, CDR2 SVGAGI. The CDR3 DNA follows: TGTGCCAGCAGCCCCCGGGCAGGGGGCTACGGGGGCTTCCTGAATGAGCAGTTCTTC. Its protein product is CASSPRAGGYGGFLNEQFF.

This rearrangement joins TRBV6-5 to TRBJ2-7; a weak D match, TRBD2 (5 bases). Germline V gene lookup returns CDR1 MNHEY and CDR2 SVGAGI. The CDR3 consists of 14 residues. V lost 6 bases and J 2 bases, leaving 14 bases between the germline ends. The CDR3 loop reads CASRREGRTYEQYF. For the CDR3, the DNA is TGTGCCAGCAGACGTGAGGGCCGAACCTACGAGCAGTACTTC.

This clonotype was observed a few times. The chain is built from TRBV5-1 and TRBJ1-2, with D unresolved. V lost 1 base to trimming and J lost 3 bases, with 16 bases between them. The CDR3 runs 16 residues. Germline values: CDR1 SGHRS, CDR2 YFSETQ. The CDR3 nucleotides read TGCGCCAGCAGCTTGCCCCGAGACCCTCCAGACTATGGCTACACCTTC. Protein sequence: CASSLPRDPPDYGYTF. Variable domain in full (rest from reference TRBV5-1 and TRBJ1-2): KAGVTQTPRYLIKTRGQQVTLSCSPISGHRSVSWYQQTPGQGLQFLFEYFSETQRNKGNFPGRFSGRQFSNSRSEMNVSTLELGDSALYLCASSLPRDPPDYGYTFGSGTRLTVV.

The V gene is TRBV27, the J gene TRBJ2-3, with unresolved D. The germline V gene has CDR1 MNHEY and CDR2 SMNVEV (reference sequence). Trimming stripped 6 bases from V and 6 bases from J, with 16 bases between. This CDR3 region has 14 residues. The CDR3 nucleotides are TGTGCCAGCAGCCCCTGGACCGCGGTGGATACGCAGTATTTT. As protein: CASSPWTAVDTQYF.

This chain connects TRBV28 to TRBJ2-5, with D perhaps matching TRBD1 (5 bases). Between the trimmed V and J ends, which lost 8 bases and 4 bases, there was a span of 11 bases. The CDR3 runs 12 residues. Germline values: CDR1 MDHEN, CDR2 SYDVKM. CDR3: CASRGAAETQYF. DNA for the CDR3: TGTGCCAGCCGTGGGGCGGCAGAGACCCAGTACTTC.

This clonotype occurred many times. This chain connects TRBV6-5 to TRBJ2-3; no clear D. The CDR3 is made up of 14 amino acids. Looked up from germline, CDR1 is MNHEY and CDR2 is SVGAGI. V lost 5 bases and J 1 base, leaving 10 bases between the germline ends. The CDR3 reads CASSLTTRTDTQYF. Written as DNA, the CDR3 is TGTGCCAGCAGTCTTACTACGCGCACAGATACGCAGTATTTT.

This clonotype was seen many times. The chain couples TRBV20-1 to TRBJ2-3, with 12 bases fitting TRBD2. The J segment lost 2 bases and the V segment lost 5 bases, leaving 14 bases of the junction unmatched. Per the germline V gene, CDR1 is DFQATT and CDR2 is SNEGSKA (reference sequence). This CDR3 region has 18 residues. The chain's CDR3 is CSAYELAGGLGVTDTQYF. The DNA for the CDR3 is TGCAGTGCTTACGAACTAGCGGGGGGTTTGGGGGTCACAGATACGCAGTATTTT.

Written as DNA, the CDR3 is TGTGCCAGCAGTTACTCGACAGACTACGAGCAGTACGTC. Its translation is CASSYSTDYEQYV. This rearrangement joins TRBV6-2 or TRBV6-3 to TRBJ2-7; TRBD1 is a possible D gene (5 bases). The V end was cut by 0 bases, the J end by 3 bases, with 6 bases between. CDR1 is MNHEY, CDR2 SVGEGT, per germline. The CDR3 covers 13 residues.